This TCR beta chain was recorded in a study of T-cell memory formation after mild COVID-19. Germline V gene lookup returns CDR1 DFQATT and CDR2 SNEGSKA (reference sequence). Trimming left V 6 bases short and J 0 bases short, with 12 bases between. The CDR3 is 14 amino acids. One entry per CDR3 protein, called by TCRdb with MiXCR from the 5' RACE reads. This repertoire shows about 280,000 distinct CDR3 sequences, around 8% found once; its top ten account for roughly 22%. Sequenced material: PBMCs or a T cell subset sorted from them (not recorded which). The V call is TRBV20-1, the J call TRBJ1-5, with a tentative D call TRBD1 (5 bases). The source of this sequence is a man aged 18 to 35 who had mild COVID-19 (a few samples of this study predate the infection). Cell type and time point are not known. The CDR3 DNA reads TGCAGTGCCAGGTCGGGGGATAGCAATCAGCCCCAGCATTTT. Protein product: CSARSGDSNQPQHF.